Below, one T cell receptor beta chain is given with its context. The antigen remains unidentified. Treatment given: roughly 19 received Ad26.COV2.S at low or high dose, single or two shots; five or six received placebo; per-sample allocation not given. Collection of samples fell on day 63 after the first vaccine or placebo injection. The sample originates from a study of Ad26.COV2.S vaccination and SARS-CoV-2 variants. Study context: Dosing was one shot or two shots 56 days apart. General study results and limits: Analyses of TCR breadth and depth may have underestimated total T cell responses.

Sequencing used immunoSEQ multiplex PCR; TCRdb keeps in-frame clones, though not all of them. The sample comprises fewer than 500,000 clones, 85% to 90% of which are singletons, and around 2.6% rests with the top ten. The CDR3 loop spans 16 amino acids. Germline CDR1 reads WSHSY; CDR2 reads SAAADI. V dropped 2 bases and J dropped 6; count of bases not matched to a gene: 13. The chain links TRBV10-2 to TRBJ2-7; TRBD2 agrees at 7 bases. The sample here was peripheral blood, taken in a trial of Ad26.COV2.S vaccine versus placebo. The clonotype comes from a person between 18 and 60 years old who received the Ad26.COV2.S COVID-19 vaccine or a placebo. This CDR3 is CASSEEGSGWRGEQYV. CDR3 coding DNA: TGCGCCAGCAGTGAGGAGGGTAGCGGGTGGAGGGGCGAGCAGTACGTC.